This record looks at one T cell receptor (beta chain) sequence and its context. Its specificity is not known. This entry belongs to a study of T cell responses to AZD1222 COVID-19 vaccine. Germline V gives CDR1 MNHEY, CDR2 SMNVEV (reference sequence). The V end was cut by 6 bases, the J end by 2 bases, with 13 bases between. This CDR3 region has 15 residues. Repertoires were generated with immunoSEQ multiplex PCR, while TCRdb's copy carries only in-frame clones and drops some. The data show approximately 50,000 clones, 70% to 90% seen once. General study points: White British donors predominated, females outnumbered males, and clonal diversity was possibly underestimated. Reportedly, nearly half the spike-specific TCRs target unmutated variant regions. Baseline serostatus was positive in only a handful of AZD1222 recipients.

This TCR came from an adult who received the AZD1222 COVID-19 vaccine. V and J are TRBV27 and TRBJ2-2, with a possible D match to TRBD1 (6 bases). Specimen: peripheral blood, collected 28 days after the second AZD1222 dose. CDR3 residues: CASRLTGLNTGELFF. The CDR3 nucleotides read TGTGCCAGCAGGTTAACAGGGCTAAACACCGGGGAGCTGTTTTTT.